Listed below are T cell receptor beta chains from one sample, sequenced in a study of T cells in Graves' hyperthyroidism and ophthalmopathy. Using its own MiXCR run on the multiplex PCR reads, TCRdb lists one record per CDR3 protein. Among roughly 500,000 distinct CDR3 sequences listed, 46% were seen once. Specimen: peripheral blood or thyroid tissue (not recorded which). The receptor set was obtained from an adult woman with Graves' disease, either hyperthyroidism or ophthalmopathy (not recorded which). Both conserved end residues are part of each CDR3. The order of the fields is V gene, J gene, clone size, D gene, CDR3 protein, CDR3 DNA. The D gene is left open where the match is weak. Rows give clone size only sometimes, using once, few, many, or a class for an expanded clone.

v_gene: TRBV19; j_gene: TRBJ1-6; abundance: many; d_gene: TRBD1; CDR3aa: CASCEQGRSPLHF; CDR3nt: TGTGCCAGTTGTGAACAGGGGCGGTCACCCCTCCACTTT
v_gene: TRBV6-1; j_gene: TRBJ1-6; abundance: NA; d_gene: TRBD1; CDR3aa: CASSLTGDNSPLHF; CDR3nt: TGTGCCAGCAGTTTGACAGGGGATAATTCACCCCTCCACTTT
v_gene: TRBV10-3; j_gene: TRBJ2-1; abundance: many; d_gene: NA; CDR3aa: CAVEAGYNEQFF; CDR3nt: TGTGCCGTCGAAGCGGGTTACAATGAGCAGTTCTTC
v_gene: TRBV5-1; j_gene: TRBJ2-5; abundance: NA; d_gene: TRBD2; CDR3aa: CASRLAGVEEETQYF; CDR3nt: TGCGCCAGCAGGCTAGCGGGAGTTGAGGAAGAGACCCAGTACTTC
v_gene: TRBV7-9; j_gene: TRBJ2-2; abundance: NA; d_gene: NA; CDR3aa: CASSTQDRELFF; CDR3nt: TGTGCCAGCAGCACACAGGACAGGGAGCTGTTTTTT
v_gene: TRBV7-6; j_gene: TRBJ1-6; abundance: NA; d_gene: TRBD1; CDR3aa: CASSSTPGQDYNSPLHF; CDR3nt: TGTGCCAGCAGCAGCACGCCGGGACAGGACTATAATTCACCCCTCCACTTT
v_gene: TRBV2; j_gene: TRBJ2-5; abundance: NA; d_gene: TRBD2; CDR3aa: CASSTLAGEETQYF; CDR3nt: TGTGCCAGCAGCACCTTAGCGGGGGAAGAGACCCAGTACTTC
v_gene: TRBV24-1; j_gene: TRBJ2-7; abundance: NA; d_gene: NA; CDR3aa: CATSDSDRTDEQYF; CDR3nt: TGTGCCACCAGTGACTCCGACCGGACCGACGAGCAGTACTTC
v_gene: TRBV28; j_gene: TRBJ1-1; abundance: once; d_gene: TRBD1; CDR3aa: CASRRQGRSEAFF; CDR3nt: TGTGCCAGCAGGAGACAGGGGCGGAGTGAAGCTTTCTTT
v_gene: TRBV20-1; j_gene: TRBJ1-4; abundance: many; d_gene: NA; CDR3aa: CSARGSREANEKLFF; CDR3nt: TGCAGTGCTAGAGGGAGCAGGGAGGCTAATGAAAAACTGTTTTTT
v_gene: TRBV11-2; j_gene: TRBJ2-7; abundance: NA; d_gene: NA; CDR3aa: CASSPPKSPYEQYF; CDR3nt: TGTGCCAGCAGCCCCCCCAAATCACCCTACGAGCAGTACTTC
v_gene: TRBV5-4; j_gene: TRBJ2-5; abundance: many; d_gene: TRBD1; CDR3aa: CASSSLNRGQTQYF; CDR3nt: TGTGCCAGCAGCTCCCTTAACAGGGGACAGACCCAGTACTTC
v_gene: TRBV24-1; j_gene: TRBJ1-1; abundance: NA; d_gene: TRBD1; CDR3aa: CATSDPLTGMDTEAFF; CDR3nt: TGTGCCACCAGTGACCCCTTGACAGGGATGGACACTGAAGCTTTCTTT
v_gene: TRBV20-1; j_gene: TRBJ1-4; abundance: many; d_gene: TRBD1; CDR3aa: CSAPGTGNEKLFF; CDR3nt: TGCAGTGCACCCGGGACAGGGAATGAAAAACTGTTTTTT
v_gene: TRBV2; j_gene: TRBJ1-5; abundance: many; d_gene: NA; CDR3aa: CASSDLADQPQHF; CDR3nt: TGTGCCAGCAGTGACCTGGCAGATCAGCCCCAGCATTTT
v_gene: TRBV15; j_gene: TRBJ2-2; abundance: NA; d_gene: TRBD2; CDR3aa: CATSRGASGFTGELFF; CDR3nt: TGTGCCACCAGCAGAGGGGCTAGCGGCTTCACCGGGGAGCTGTTTTTT
v_gene: TRBV2; j_gene: TRBJ1-6; abundance: NA; d_gene: NA; CDR3aa: CASSDRADQSPLHF; CDR3nt: TGTGCCAGCAGTGATCGGGCAGATCAGTCACCCCTCCACTTT
v_gene: TRBV2; j_gene: TRBJ1-1; abundance: NA; d_gene: NA; CDR3aa: CASSFQGPKNTEAFF; CDR3nt: TGTGCCAGCAGCTTCCAGGGACCTAAGAACACTGAAGCTTTCTTT
v_gene: TRBV7-9; j_gene: TRBJ1-6; abundance: NA; d_gene: NA; CDR3aa: CASSFGMGAGNSYNSPLHF; CDR3nt: TGTGCCAGCAGCTTCGGTATGGGCGCCGGTAACTCCTATAATTCACCCCTCCACTTT
v_gene: TRBV29-1; j_gene: TRBJ2-1; abundance: NA; d_gene: TRBD1; CDR3aa: CSDRTGVNEQFF; CDR3nt: TGCAGCGATCGGACAGGGGTCAATGAGCAGTTCTTC
v_gene: TRBV24-1; j_gene: TRBJ1-2; abundance: NA; d_gene: TRBD1; CDR3aa: CATSDGVGTATQPNYGYTF; CDR3nt: TGTGCCACCAGTGATGGAGTGGGGACAGCAACACAACCAAACTATGGCTACACCTTC
v_gene: TRBV7-3; j_gene: TRBJ2-7; abundance: NA; d_gene: TRBD2; CDR3aa: CASSLMPTSDQQYF; CDR3nt: TGTGCCAGCAGCTTAATGCCGACTAGCGACCAGCAGTACTTC
v_gene: TRBV7-9; j_gene: TRBJ1-5; abundance: NA; d_gene: NA; CDR3aa: CASSQDLLRKGLNQPQHF; CDR3nt: TGTGCCAGCAGCCAAGATCTTTTAAGAAAAGGGCTCAATCAGCCCCAGCATTTT
v_gene: TRBV5-4; j_gene: TRBJ2-3; abundance: NA; d_gene: NA; CDR3aa: CASSLYATDTQYF; CDR3nt: TGTGCCAGCAGCTTGTATGCAACAGATACGCAGTATTTT
v_gene: TRBV2; j_gene: TRBJ1-6; abundance: few; d_gene: NA; CDR3aa: CASSGGNNSPLHF; CDR3nt: TGTGCCAGTAGTGGAGGGAATAATTCACCCCTCCACTTT
v_gene: TRBV18; j_gene: TRBJ2-7; abundance: few; d_gene: TRBD2; CDR3aa: CASSPRRAGDEQYF; CDR3nt: TGTGCCAGCTCACCGAGGAGGGCGGGGGACGAGCAGTACTTC
v_gene: TRBV20-1; j_gene: TRBJ1-6; abundance: few; d_gene: TRBD1; CDR3aa: CSAGQGALSPLHF; CDR3nt: TGCAGTGCTGGACAGGGGGCATTGTCACCCCTCCACTTT
v_gene: TRBV5-6; j_gene: TRBJ2-2; abundance: many; d_gene: NA; CDR3aa: CASSLMGHDGNTGELFF; CDR3nt: TGTGCCAGCAGCTTGATGGGGCACGACGGGAACACCGGGGAGCTGTTTTTT
v_gene: TRBV29-1; j_gene: TRBJ2-5; abundance: NA; d_gene: NA; CDR3aa: CSVGGAGETQYF; CDR3nt: TGCAGCGTTGGGGGGGCGGGGGAGACCCAGTACTTC
v_gene: TRBV7-9; j_gene: TRBJ1-3; abundance: NA; d_gene: NA; CDR3aa: CASSPSGLVSGNTIYF; CDR3nt: TGTGCCAGCAGCCCAAGTGGGCTTGTATCTGGAAACACCATATATTTT
v_gene: TRBV10-3; j_gene: TRBJ2-7; abundance: many; d_gene: NA; CDR3aa: CATGESGRNYEQYF; CDR3nt: TGTGCCACCGGCGAATCGGGACGGAATTACGAGCAGTACTTC
v_gene: TRBV7-9; j_gene: TRBJ2-7; abundance: few; d_gene: TRBD2; CDR3aa: CASSLITSGRTHEQYF; CDR3nt: TGTGCCAGCAGCTTAATCACTAGCGGGAGGACCCACGAGCAGTACTTC
v_gene: TRBV5-1; j_gene: TRBJ1-6; abundance: NA; d_gene: NA; CDR3aa: CASSVGQSDSPLHF; CDR3nt: TGCGCCAGCAGCGTTGGACAGAGCGATTCACCCCTCCACTTT
v_gene: TRBV15; j_gene: TRBJ1-5; abundance: NA; d_gene: TRBD1; CDR3aa: CATSKLDRVEQPQHF; CDR3nt: TGTGCCACCAGCAAACTCGACAGGGTTGAACAGCCCCAGCATTTT
v_gene: TRBV2; j_gene: TRBJ2-7; abundance: many; d_gene: TRBD1; CDR3aa: CASSESTTGTGGLSGEQYF; CDR3nt: TGTGCCAGCAGTGAATCCACAACCGGGACAGGGGGCCTTTCTGGCGAGCAGTACTTC
v_gene: TRBV6-5; j_gene: TRBJ2-5; abundance: many; d_gene: NA; CDR3aa: CASSYMGETQYF; CDR3nt: TGTGCCAGCAGTTACATGGGGGAGACCCAGTACTTC
v_gene: TRBV5-1; j_gene: TRBJ2-2; abundance: NA; d_gene: NA; CDR3aa: CASSSQGGVPGNCFF; CDR3nt: TGCGCCAGCAGCTCTCAGGGGGGAGTACCGGGGAACTGTTTTTTT
v_gene: TRBV7-9; j_gene: TRBJ1-2; abundance: NA; d_gene: NA; CDR3aa: CASSTKGRSGYTF; CDR3nt: TGTGCCAGCAGTACTAAGGGGCGTTCTGGCTACACCTTC
v_gene: TRBV20-1; j_gene: TRBJ1-1; abundance: NA; d_gene: NA; CDR3aa: CSAPGPWNTEAFF; CDR3nt: TGCAGTGCCCCCGGGCCTTGGAACACTGAAGCTTTCTTT